The 24 T cell receptor beta chains reported below all come from one sample, sequenced in a study of T cell changes during pregnancy in multiple sclerosis. Clones were read by immunoSEQ multiplex PCR, and TCRdb kept only the in-frame ones, dropping some. The sample carries about 33,000 clones, about 90% recorded once. The material sequenced was CD4+ T cells from peripheral blood mononuclear cells, taken in the third trimester of pregnancy. Receptors originate from a female donor in good health, enrolled as a control in a pregnancy study.

The chain links TRBV7-3 to TRBJ2-7, with TRBD2 identical over 8 bases. The CDR3 has 16 amino acids. Trimming cost V 4 bases and J 5 bases; bases outside gene matches: 13. Germline V gives CDR1 SGHTA, CDR2 FQGTGA. The CDR3 reads CASSSTKSGLVHEQYF. The CDR3 DNA reads TGTGCCAGCAGCTCGACGAAGTCGGGACTAGTTCACGAGCAGTACTTC.

This clone appeared once. This rearrangement joins TRBV10-3 to TRBJ2-7; TRBD2 agrees at 12 bases. The V gene end was trimmed by 4 bases and the J gene end by 4 bases; junction bases not matched to a gene: 5. This CDR3 is 15 amino acids long. The germline gives CDR1 ENHRY, CDR2 SYGVKD. The CDR3 protein is CAISGLAGDTYEQYF. The CDR3 coding sequence is TGTGCCATCAGTGGACTAGCGGGAGATACTTACGAGCAGTACTTC.

This rearrangement joins TRBV11-2 to TRBJ2-7; 7 bases match TRBD2. Germline CDR1 reads SGHAT; CDR2 reads FQNNGV. This CDR3 contains 13 residues. The J segment lost 3 bases and the V segment lost 5 bases, leaving 4 bases of the junction unmatched. CDR3 nucleotide sequence: TGTGCCAGCAGCCCAAGCGGGAACTACGAGCAGTACTTC. Amino acids: CASSPSGNYEQYF.

This CDR3 is CASSLSLDTTDTQYF. The DNA for the CDR3 is TGTGCCAGCAGTCTCTCCTTAGACACCACAGATACGCAGTATTTT. J is TRBJ2-3 and V is TRBV27, with D hard to call. The germline V gene encodes CDR1 MNHEY and CDR2 SMNVEV (reference sequence). The CDR3 runs 15 residues. The V gene lost 5 bases and the J gene lost 2 bases, with 14 bases spanning the gap.

The chain has TRBV4-3 and TRBJ1-2; D uncertain. The CDR3 covers 15 residues. With 0 bases removed from V and 2 bases from J, the gap between germline ends came to 10 bases. The germline CDR1 and CDR2 sequences are LGHNA and YSLEER. The CDR3 DNA reads TGCGCCAGCAGCCAAGATCTAGCGGCCAACTATGGCTACACCTTC. Protein product: CASSQDLAANYGYTF.

As for this clone: Different DNA sequences within this sample yield the same CDR3. The V gene is TRBV18, the J gene TRBJ1-2; maybe TRBD1 (5 bases). Looked up from germline, CDR1 is KGHSH and CDR2 is LQKENI. Trimming removed 6 bases at V and 5 bases at J, with 13 bases between. There are 13 residues in the CDR3. As DNA, the CDR3 is TGTGCCAGCTCCCCGGACAAAGGGTATGGCTACACCTTC. It encodes CASSPDKGYGYTF.

This chain uses TRBV11-2 with TRBJ2-1; TRBD2 agrees at 7 bases. The trim removed 1 base at V and 2 bases at J, leaving 2 bases unmatched. The CDR3 extends over 15 amino acids. Germline CDR1 is SGHAT and CDR2 is FQNNGV. The CDR3 loop reads CASSLGAGAYNEQFF. The CDR3 nucleotides are TGTGCCAGCAGCTTAGGGGCGGGGGCCTACAATGAGCAGTTCTTC.

This clone was seen a handful of times. The chain is built from TRBV29-1 and TRBJ1-1; a weak D match, TRBD1 (6 bases). Germline CDR1 SQVTM, CDR2 ANQGSEA. Trimming shortened V by 4 bases and J by 4 bases, and 10 bases separated the two germline ends. This CDR3 has 12 amino acids. CDR3 sequence: CSVGPRGTEAFF. The CDR3 DNA reads as TGCAGCGTTGGTCCCAGGGGCACTGAAGCTTTCTTT.

The chain uses TRBV29-1 and TRBJ2-7, with 8 bases identical to TRBD1. V lost 5 bases and J lost 4; bases outside the gene matches: 10. CDR1 and CDR2 (germline): SQVTM, ANQGSEA. This CDR3 is 14 amino acids long. The CDR3 nucleotides read TGCAGCGTTACCCTGACAGGGGAAGTTTACGAGCAGTACTTC. Translation: CSVTLTGEVYEQYF.

The chain carries TRBV2 and TRBJ2-7; D remains unclear. Per the germline V gene, CDR1 is SNHLY and CDR2 is FYNNEI. The CDR3 extends over 12 amino acids. V was cut by 3 bases and J by 0 bases, with 3 bases left in between. DNA of the CDR3: TGTGCCAGCAGTGACTCCTCCTACGAGCAGTACTTC. It is translated as CASSDSSYEQYF.

V usage is TRBV6-6 and J usage is TRBJ1-1; weak D call: TRBD1 (6 bases). This CDR3 comprises 15 residues. Trimming shortened V by 6 bases and J by 0 bases, and 14 bases separated the two germline ends. Germline loops: CDR1 MNHNY, CDR2 SVGAGI (reference sequence). CDR3 sequence: CASSPYRDMNTEAFF. The CDR3 DNA is TGTGCCAGCAGCCCTTACAGGGACATGAACACTGAAGCTTTCTTT.

This clone was detected once. V is TRBV7-8 and J is TRBJ1-5; the D gene is possibly TRBD1 (5 bases). The germline V gene encodes CDR1 SGHVS and CDR2 FQNEAQ. This CDR3 has 18 residues. V lost 4 bases, J lost 0 bases, and 19 bases lay in between. Written as DNA, the CDR3 is TGTGCCAGCAGCTATAGAAGGTTAGGGGTGAATAGCAATCAGCCCCAGCATTTT. It codes for CASSYRRLGVNSNQPQHF.

The chain uses TRBV5-4 and TRBJ1-4; the match to TRBD1 covers 7 bases. The CDR3 has 15 amino acids. The ends lost 3 bases at V and 0 bases at J; junction bases unmatched: 2. Germline loops: CDR1 SGHNT, CDR2 YYREEE (reference sequence). CDR3 loop: CASSSQGATNEKLFF. CDR3 nucleotide sequence: TGTGCCAGCAGCTCCCAGGGGGCAACTAATGAAAAACTGTTTTTT.

The CDR3 protein is CASSESPSSGQPQHF. DNA for the CDR3: TGTGCCAGCAGTGAAAGCCCCTCGTCGGGTCAGCCCCAGCATTTT. V gene TRBV6-1 combines with J gene TRBJ1-5, with D hard to call. Germline CDR1 MNHNS, CDR2 SASEGT. Trimming left V 2 bases short and J 6 bases short, with 14 bases between. There are 15 residues in the CDR3.

The chain combines TRBV5-4 with TRBJ1-1; weak D call: TRBD1 (5 bases). Trimming stripped 4 bases from V and 5 bases from J, with 9 bases between. Germline CDR1 is SGHNT and CDR2 is YYREEE (reference sequence). The CDR3 has 12 residues. DNA for the CDR3: TGTGCCAGCAGCAGGGAGGGGACTGAAGCTTTCTTT. Translated: CASSREGTEAFF.

J is TRBJ2-2 and V is TRBV11-2, with TRBD2 identical over 12 bases. Per the germline V gene, CDR1 is SGHAT and CDR2 is FQNNGV. The CDR3 spans 17 residues. The V segment lost 5 bases and the J segment 4 bases; nucleotides outside the gene matches: 8. CDR3 sequence: CASSPRLAGEFTGELFF. Here the CDR3 DNA reads TGTGCCAGCAGCCCGAGACTAGCGGGGGAGTTCACCGGGGAGCTGTTTTTT.

The chain carries TRBV10-3 and TRBJ2-5, with 15 bases that match TRBD2. J gave up 5 bases and V 0 bases, and 4 bases lay outside the gene matches. The CDR3 totals 17 residues. In germline, CDR1 is ENHRY, CDR2 SYGVKD. In DNA, the CDR3 is TGTGCCATCAGTGAGTCTAAGGGACTAGCGGGAGGTGAGACCCAGTACTTC. Its translation: CAISESKGLAGGETQYF.

The chain uses TRBV28 and TRBJ2-7; the match to TRBD1 covers 7 bases. Germline-derived CDR1 and CDR2 are MDHEN and SYDVKM. V shed 6 bases, J shed 5 bases, and the junction held 7 bases outside the gene matches. The CDR3 is 13 amino acids. CDR3 in amino acids: CASRATGDHEQYF. DNA of the CDR3: TGTGCCAGCAGGGCTACAGGGGACCACGAGCAGTACTTC.

This clone has just a few counts. The chain's CDR3 is CASSSTGSYGYTF. CDR3 DNA: TGCGCCAGCAGCTCTACAGGGTCGTATGGCTACACCTTC. The V call is TRBV5-1, the J call TRBJ1-2; a possible D gene is TRBD1 (6 bases). The CDR3 has 13 residues. Between the trimmed V and J ends, which lost 3 bases and 5 bases, there was a span of 11 bases. Germline CDR1 SGHRS, CDR2 YFSETQ.

The V and J genes are TRBV18 and TRBJ1-2; TRBD1 matches 7 bases. The germline CDR1 and CDR2 sequences are KGHSH and LQKENI. V trimming: 2 bases; J trimming: 8 bases; junction bases outside the gene matches: 11. This CDR3 is built from 15 residues. This CDR3 reads CASSPVDREQYGYTF. The CDR3 nucleotides are TGTGCCAGCTCACCAGTAGACAGGGAGCAATACGGCTACACCTTC.

The chain uses TRBV2 and TRBJ2-7, with D tentatively TRBD2 (6 bases). This CDR3 has 14 residues. V dropped 6 bases and J dropped 3 bases, with 15 bases sitting between them. Germline loops: CDR1 SNHLY, CDR2 FYNNEI. The CDR3 DNA is TGTGCCAGCAGCTTGGAGGGCTCCGGCTACGAGCAGTACTTC. Protein sequence: CASSLEGSGYEQYF.

This chain joins TRBV11-2 and TRBJ1-1; possible D gene TRBD1, 5 bases. CDR3 length: 13 amino acids. Germline CDR1 is SGHAT and CDR2 is FQNNGV. V was cut by 3 bases and J by 6 bases, with 11 bases left in between. CDR3 residues: CASSLNDRAEAFF. CDR3 nucleotide sequence: TGTGCCAGCAGCTTGAACGACAGAGCTGAAGCTTTCTTT.

The chain recombines TRBV2 with TRBJ2-6; D uncertain. This CDR3 has 15 amino acids. From germline, CDR1 is SNHLY and CDR2 FYNNEI. Trimming took off 7 bases at V and 0 bases at J, with 10 bases between the two ends. The CDR3 coding sequence is TGTGCCAGCAAAAAACGGGTCTCTGGGGCCAACGTCCTGACTTTC. The encoded protein is CASKKRVSGANVLTF.

V is TRBV25-1 and J is TRBJ1-6; D possibly corresponds to TRBD1 (6 bases). The V end was cut by 3 bases, the J end by 9 bases, with 12 bases between. Germline V CDR1 and CDR2: MGHDK, SYGVNS. CDR3 length: 14 amino acids. CDR3 residues: CASSDPRGPSPLHF. As DNA, the CDR3 is TGTGCCAGCAGTGATCCCAGGGGTCCTTCACCCCTCCACTTT.